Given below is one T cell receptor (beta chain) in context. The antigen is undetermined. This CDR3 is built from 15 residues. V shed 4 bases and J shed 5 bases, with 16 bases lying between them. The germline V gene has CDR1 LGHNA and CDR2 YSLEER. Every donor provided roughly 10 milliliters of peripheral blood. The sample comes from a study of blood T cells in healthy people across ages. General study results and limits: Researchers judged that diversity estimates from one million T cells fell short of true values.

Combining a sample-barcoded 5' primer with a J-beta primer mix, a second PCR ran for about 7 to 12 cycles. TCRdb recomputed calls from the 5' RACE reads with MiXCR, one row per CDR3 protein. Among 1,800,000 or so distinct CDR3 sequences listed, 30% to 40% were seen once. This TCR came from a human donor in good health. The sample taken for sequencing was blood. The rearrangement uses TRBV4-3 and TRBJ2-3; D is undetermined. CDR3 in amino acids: CASSRVGSGLDTQYF. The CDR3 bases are TGCGCCAGCAGCCGAGTAGGTTCTGGTTTAGATACGCAGTATTTT.